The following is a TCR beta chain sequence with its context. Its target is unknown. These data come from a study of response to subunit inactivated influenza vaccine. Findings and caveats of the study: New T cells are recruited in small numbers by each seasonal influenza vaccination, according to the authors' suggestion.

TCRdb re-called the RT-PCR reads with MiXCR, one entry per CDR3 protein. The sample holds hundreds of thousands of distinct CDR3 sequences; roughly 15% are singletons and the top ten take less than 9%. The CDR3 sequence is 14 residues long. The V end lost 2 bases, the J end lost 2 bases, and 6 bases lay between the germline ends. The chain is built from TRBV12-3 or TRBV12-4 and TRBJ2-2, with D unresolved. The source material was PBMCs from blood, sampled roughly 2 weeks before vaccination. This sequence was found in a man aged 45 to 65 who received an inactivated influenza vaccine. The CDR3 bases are TGTGCCAGCAGTTTATTCGAAAACACCGGGGAGCTGTTTTTT. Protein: CASSLFENTGELFF.